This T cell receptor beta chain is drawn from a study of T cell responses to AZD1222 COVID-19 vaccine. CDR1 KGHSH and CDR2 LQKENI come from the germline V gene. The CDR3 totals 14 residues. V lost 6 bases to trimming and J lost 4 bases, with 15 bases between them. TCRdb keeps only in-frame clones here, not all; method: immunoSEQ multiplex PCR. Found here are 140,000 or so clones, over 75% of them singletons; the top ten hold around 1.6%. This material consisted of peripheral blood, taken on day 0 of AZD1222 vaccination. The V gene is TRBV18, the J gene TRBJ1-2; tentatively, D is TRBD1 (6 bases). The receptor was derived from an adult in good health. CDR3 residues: CASSQGQTSYGYTF. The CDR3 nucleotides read TGTGCCAGCTCTCAAGGACAGACATCCTATGGCTACACCTTC.